The 3 T cell receptor beta chains listed next were all sequenced from one sample in a study of cytomegalovirus exposure and HLA in healthy donors. The primer mix had 60 Vbeta and 13 Jbeta primers. The table came from immunoSEQ multiplex PCR; TCRdb's copy has only in-frame clones and leaves some out. This table has over 100,000 clones, around 63% appearing once. Sequenced sample: PBMCs. Receptors were obtained from a man aged 35 to 55 in good health and CMV-seropositive.

In this sample, this clone turned up once. This rearrangement joins TRBV5-4 to TRBJ2-1; 8 nucleotides align to TRBD2. The length of the CDR3 is 15 residues. Trimming cost V 4 bases and J 2 bases; bases outside gene matches: 5. Germline CDR1 and CDR2: SGHNT and YYREEE (reference sequence). The CDR3 spells CASSTGGATYNEQFF. The CDR3 coding sequence is TGTGCCAGCAGCACCGGGGGGGCTACCTACAATGAGCAGTTCTTC.

In regard to this clone: This sample also contains other DNA sequences that code for the same CDR3. The CDR3 loop reads CASSRSTDTQYF. The CDR3 bases are TGTGCCAGTTCCAGGAGCACAGATACGCAGTATTTT. The J gene is TRBJ2-3, the V gene TRBV19; D uncertain. Between the trimmed V and J ends, which lost 8 bases and 0 bases, there was a span of 6 bases. The CDR3 is 12 residues long. Looked up from germline, CDR1 is LNHDA and CDR2 is SQIVND (reference sequence).

J is TRBJ1-1 and V is TRBV5-1, with D possibly matching TRBD1 (6 bases). The germline V gene has CDR1 SGHRS and CDR2 YFSETQ. V lost 0 bases to trimming and J lost 2 bases, with 11 bases between them. This CDR3 has 15 amino acids. The CDR3 loop reads CASSLDDRINTEAFF. Written as DNA, the CDR3 is TGCGCCAGCAGCTTGGATGACAGGATTAACACTGAAGCTTTCTTT.